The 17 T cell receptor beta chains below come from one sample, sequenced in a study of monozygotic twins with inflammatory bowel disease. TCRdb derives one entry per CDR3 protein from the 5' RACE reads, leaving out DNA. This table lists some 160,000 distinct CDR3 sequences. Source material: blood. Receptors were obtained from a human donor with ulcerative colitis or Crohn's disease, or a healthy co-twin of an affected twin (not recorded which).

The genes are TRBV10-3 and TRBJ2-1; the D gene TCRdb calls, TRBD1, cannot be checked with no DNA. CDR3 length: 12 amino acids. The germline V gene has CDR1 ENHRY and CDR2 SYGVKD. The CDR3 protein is CAISGGESEQFF.

Here the CDR3 reads CASSYLAGVETQYF. V gene TRBV5-1 combines with J gene TRBJ2-5; TCRdb proposes TRBD2, but this gene call is untestable without DNA. Germline values: CDR1 SGHRS, CDR2 YFSETQ. The CDR3 consists of 14 residues.

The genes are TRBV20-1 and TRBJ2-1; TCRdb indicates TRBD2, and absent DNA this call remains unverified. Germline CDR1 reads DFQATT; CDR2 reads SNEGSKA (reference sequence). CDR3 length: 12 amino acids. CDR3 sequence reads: CSAPRTSGMQFF.

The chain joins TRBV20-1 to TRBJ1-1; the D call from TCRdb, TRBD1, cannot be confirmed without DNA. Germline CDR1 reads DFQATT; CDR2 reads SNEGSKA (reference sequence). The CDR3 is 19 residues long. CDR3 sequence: CSARDLVGPPSGEDTEAFF.

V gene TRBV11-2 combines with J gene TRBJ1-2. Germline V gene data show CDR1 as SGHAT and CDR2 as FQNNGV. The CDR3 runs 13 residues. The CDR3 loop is CASSLASREGYTF.

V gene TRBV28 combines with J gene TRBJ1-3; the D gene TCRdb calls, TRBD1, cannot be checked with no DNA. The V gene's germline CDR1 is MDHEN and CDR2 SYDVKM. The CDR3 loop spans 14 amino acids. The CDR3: CASSLHRVGNTIYF.

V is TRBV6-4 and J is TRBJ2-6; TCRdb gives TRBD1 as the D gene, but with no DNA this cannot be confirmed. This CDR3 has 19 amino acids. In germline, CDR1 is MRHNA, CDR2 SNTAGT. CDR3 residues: CASRSRDRGYRSGANVLTF.

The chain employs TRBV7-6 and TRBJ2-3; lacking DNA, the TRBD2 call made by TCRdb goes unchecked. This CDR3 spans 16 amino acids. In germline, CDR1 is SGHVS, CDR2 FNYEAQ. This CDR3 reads CASSLVRPSVSDTQYF.

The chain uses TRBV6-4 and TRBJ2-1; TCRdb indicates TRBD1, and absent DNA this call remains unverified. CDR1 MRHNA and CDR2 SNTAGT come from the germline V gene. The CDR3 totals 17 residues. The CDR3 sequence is CASTRFIRGAKYNEQFF.

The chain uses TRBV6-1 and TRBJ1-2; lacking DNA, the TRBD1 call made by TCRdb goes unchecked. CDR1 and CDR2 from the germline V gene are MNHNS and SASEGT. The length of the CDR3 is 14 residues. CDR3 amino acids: CASSHYGQGDGYTF.

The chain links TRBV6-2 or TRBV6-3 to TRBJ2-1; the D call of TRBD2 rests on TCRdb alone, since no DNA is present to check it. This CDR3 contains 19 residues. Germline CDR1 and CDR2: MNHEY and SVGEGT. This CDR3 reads CASSYSRGLAGGTLNEQFF.

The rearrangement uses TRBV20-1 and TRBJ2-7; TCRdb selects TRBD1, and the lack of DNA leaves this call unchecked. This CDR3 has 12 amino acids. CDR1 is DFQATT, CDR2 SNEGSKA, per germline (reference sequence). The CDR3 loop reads CSARPSAYEQYF.

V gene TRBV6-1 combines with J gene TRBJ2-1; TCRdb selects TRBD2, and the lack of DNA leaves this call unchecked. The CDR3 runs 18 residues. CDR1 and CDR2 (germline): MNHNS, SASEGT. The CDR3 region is CASGQLAGGISAYNEQFF.

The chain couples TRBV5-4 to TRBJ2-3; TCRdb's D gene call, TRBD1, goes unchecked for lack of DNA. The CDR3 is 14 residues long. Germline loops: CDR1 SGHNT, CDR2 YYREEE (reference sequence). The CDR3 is CASSSRTGTDTQYF.

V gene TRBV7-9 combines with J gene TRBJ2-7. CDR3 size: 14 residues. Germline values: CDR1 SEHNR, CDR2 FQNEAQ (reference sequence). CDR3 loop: CASSLLERVYEQYF.

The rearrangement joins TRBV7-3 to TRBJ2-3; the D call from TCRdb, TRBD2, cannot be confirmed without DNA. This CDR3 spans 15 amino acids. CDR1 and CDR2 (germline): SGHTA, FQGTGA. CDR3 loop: CASSLTSGNTDTQYF.

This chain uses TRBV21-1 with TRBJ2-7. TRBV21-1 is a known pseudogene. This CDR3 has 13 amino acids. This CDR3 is CASRLCLPYEQYF.